This T cell receptor (beta chain) derives from a study of tumor and adjacent non-tumor tissue in lung cancer. Across the whole study: Patients were aged roughly 30 to 76, approximately ten men and about 5 women, stage I to III.

RNA was extracted from bulk tissue without any cell sorting. The normal lung tissue was taken more than 3 cm from the tumor edge. Donors were chemotherapy-naive, newly diagnosed lung cancer surgical patients in China, August–late 2014. The study's findings and limits: Normal lung showed higher cumulative top 100 clone frequency than tumor.

This clonotype has only one observation. Its antigen is currently unknown. An end of the junction differs from the germline gene, which may be a read error. This CDR3 has 16 residues. Germline-derived CDR1 and CDR2 are MNHNS and SASEGT. A modified ARM-PCR protocol with three rounds of nested PCR amplified TCRbeta. TCRdb reanalysed the multiplex PCR reads using MiXCR and keeps one entry per CDR3 protein. The table shows some 80,000 distinct CDR3 sequences, with approximately 81% occurring only once. This chain uses TRBV6-1 with TRBJ2-1; D perhaps matches TRBD2 (6 bases). Source material: distant non-tumor lung tissue. The clonotype comes from a man in his sixties with non-small cell lung cancer. The CDR3 bases are TGTGCCAGCAGTGAAGACCCCGGGAGCACCTACAATGAACAGTTCTTC. Translating gives CASSEDPGSTYNEQFF.